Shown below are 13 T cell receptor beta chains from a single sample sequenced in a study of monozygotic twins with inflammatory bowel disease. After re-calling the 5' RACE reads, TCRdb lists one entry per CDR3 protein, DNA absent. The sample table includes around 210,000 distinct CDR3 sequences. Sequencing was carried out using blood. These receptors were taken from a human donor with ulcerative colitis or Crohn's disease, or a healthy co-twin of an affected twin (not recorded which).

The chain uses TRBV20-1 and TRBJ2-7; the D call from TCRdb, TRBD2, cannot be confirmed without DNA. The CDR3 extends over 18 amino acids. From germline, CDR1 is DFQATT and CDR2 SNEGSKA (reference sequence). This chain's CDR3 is CSAPSPRTSGPQAYEQYF.

CDR3 protein: CASSQNRDQETQYF. This chain joins TRBV3-1 and TRBJ2-5. CDR3 length: 14 residues. Germline V CDR1 and CDR2: LGHDT, YNNKEL (reference sequence).

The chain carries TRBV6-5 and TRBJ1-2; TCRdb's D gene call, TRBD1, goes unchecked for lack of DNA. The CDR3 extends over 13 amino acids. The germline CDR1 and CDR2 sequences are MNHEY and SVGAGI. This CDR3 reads CASSQQGYYGYTF.

Here the CDR3 reads CASSGPLGGLGRTDTQYF. The chain recombines TRBV9 with TRBJ2-3; TCRdb outputs TRBD1, but without DNA this stays unchecked. The CDR3 totals 18 residues. Per the germline V gene, CDR1 is SGDLS and CDR2 is YYNGEE.

The CDR3 sequence: CASSPPPGSNQPQHF. This sequence joins TRBV28 and TRBJ1-5; without DNA, the TCRdb call of TRBD1 cannot be checked. Germline CDR1 and CDR2: MDHEN and SYDVKM. The CDR3 totals 15 residues.

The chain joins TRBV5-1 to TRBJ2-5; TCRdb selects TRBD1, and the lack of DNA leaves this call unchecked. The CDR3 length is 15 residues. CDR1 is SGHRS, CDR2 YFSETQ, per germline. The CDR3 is CASSLWGQAQETQYF.

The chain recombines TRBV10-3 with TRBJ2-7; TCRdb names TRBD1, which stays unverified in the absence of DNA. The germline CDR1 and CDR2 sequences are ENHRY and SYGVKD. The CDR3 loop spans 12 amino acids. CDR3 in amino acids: CATRGSAYEQYF.

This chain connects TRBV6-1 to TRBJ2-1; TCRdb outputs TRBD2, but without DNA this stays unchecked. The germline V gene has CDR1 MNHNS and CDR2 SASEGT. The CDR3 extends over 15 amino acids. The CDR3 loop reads CASRGGRSVYNEQFF.

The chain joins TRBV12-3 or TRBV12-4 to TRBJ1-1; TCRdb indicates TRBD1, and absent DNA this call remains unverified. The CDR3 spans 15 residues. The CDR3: CASRATGAKNTEAFF.

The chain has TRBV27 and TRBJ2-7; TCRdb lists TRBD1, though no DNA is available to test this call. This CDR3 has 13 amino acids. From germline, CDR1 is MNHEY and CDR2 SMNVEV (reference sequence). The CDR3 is CASGDTGSYEQYF.

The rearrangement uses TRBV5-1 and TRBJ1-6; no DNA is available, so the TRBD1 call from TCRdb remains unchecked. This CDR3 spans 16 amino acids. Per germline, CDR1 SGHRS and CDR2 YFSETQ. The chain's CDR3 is CASSLDPGLYNSPLHF.

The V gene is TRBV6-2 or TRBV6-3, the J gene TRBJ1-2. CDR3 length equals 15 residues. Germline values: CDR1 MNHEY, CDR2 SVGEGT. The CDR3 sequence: CASSYSTPSGYGYTF.

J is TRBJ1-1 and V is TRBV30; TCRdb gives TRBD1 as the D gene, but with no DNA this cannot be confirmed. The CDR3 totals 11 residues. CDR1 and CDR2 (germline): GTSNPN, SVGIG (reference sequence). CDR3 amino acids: CAWKMGAEAFF.